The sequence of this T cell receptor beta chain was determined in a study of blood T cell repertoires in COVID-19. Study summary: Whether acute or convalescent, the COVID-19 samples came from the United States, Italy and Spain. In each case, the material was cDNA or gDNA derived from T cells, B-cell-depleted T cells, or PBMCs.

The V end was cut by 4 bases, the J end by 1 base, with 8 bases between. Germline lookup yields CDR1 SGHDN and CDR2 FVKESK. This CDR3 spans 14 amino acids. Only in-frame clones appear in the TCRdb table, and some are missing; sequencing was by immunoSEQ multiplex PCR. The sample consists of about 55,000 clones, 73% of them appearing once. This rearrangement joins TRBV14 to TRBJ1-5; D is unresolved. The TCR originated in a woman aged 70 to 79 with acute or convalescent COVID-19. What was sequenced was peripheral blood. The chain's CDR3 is CASSLSNSNQPQHF. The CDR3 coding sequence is TGTGCCAGCAGCCTATCTAACAGCAATCAGCCCCAGCATTTT.